The clone carrying this T cell receptor (beta chain) came up many times. First-strand cDNA used TRAV- and TRBV-specific primers, covering alpha and beta chains. For amplifying TCRs, the PCR ran for approximately 21 cycles with Phusion, which was used together with a constant-region primer and the adapter on the V primers. Isolated mRNA underwent amplification via in vitro transcription. Using its own MiXCR run on the reads, TCRdb lists one record per CDR3 protein. The sample contains 60,000 or so distinct CDR3 sequences, approximately 26% of which appear only once. This CDR3 contains 15 residues. Germline assignment: CDR1 SEHNR and CDR2 FQNEAQ (reference sequence). Between the trimmed V and J ends, which lost 7 bases and 1 base, there was a span of 14 bases. The sample originates from a study of low-dose radiotherapy and immunotherapy resistance in tumors. Study at large: Cohort 2 received 1 Gy per fraction every two weeks, totaling 13 Gy over 26 weeks. Dosing of intravenous cyclophosphamide at 200 mg/m2 occurred every two weeks and took place one day prior to radiation and immunotherapy.

Specified time point: before trial treatment. Advanced solid tumors lacking tumor-infiltrating lymphocytes characterized eligible patients. The sample in question was PBMCs, obtained before treatment. This TCR came from a male donor with rectosigmoid adenocarcinoma. V is TRBV7-9 and J is TRBJ2-1; perhaps TRBD2 as D (6 bases). CDR3 bases: TGTGCCAGCACCCAAGGAGGGTTTTCCTACAATGAGCAGTTCTTC. Encoded protein: CASTQGGFSYNEQFF.